This TCR beta chain was recovered during a study of T-cell reconstitution after alpha-beta-depleted transplantation in children. This clonotype occurred many times. The CDR3 totals 11 residues. The germline gives CDR1 SGHRS, CDR2 YFSETQ. Trimming left V 0 bases short and J 10 bases short, with 5 bases between. Construction of the TCRbeta library involved unique molecular identifiers. One entry per CDR3 protein, called by TCRdb with MiXCR from the PCR reads. The sample lists hundreds of thousands of distinct CDR3 sequences, approximately 17% occurring once. The clonotype originates from a human donor who donated a stem cell graft to a child with acute myeloid leukemia. This sequence joins TRBV5-1 and TRBJ2-1; tentatively, D is TRBD2 (5 bases). Specimen: PBMCs from the stem cell graft donor, collected from the stem cell graft. The DNA for the CDR3 is TGCGCCAGCAGCTTGGCGGGGGAGCAGTTCTTC. Translation gives CASSLAGEQFF.